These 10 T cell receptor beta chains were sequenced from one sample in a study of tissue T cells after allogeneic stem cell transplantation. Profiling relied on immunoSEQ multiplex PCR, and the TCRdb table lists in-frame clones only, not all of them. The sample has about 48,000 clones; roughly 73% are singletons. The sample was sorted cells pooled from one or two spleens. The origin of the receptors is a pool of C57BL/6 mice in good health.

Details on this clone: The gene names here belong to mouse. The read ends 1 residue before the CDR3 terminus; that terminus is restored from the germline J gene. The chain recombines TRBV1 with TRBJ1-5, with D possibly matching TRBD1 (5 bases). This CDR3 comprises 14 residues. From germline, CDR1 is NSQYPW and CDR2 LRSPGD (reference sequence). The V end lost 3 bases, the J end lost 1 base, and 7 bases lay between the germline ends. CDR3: CTCSAEGNNQAPLF. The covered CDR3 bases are TGCACCTGCAGTGCCGAGGGGAACAACCAGGCTCCGCTT.

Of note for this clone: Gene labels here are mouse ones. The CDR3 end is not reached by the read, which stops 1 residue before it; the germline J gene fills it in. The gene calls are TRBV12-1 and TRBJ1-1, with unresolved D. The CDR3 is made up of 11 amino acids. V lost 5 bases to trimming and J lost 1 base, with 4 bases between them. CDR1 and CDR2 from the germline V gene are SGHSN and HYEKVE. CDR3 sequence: CASYQNTEVFF. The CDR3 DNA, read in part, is TGTGCCAGCTACCAAAACACAGAAGTCTTC.

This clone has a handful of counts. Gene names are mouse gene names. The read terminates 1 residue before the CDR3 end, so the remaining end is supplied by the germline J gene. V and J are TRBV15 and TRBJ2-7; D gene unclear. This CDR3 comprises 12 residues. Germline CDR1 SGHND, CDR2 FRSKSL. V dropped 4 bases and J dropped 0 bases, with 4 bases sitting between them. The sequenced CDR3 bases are TGTGCCAGCAGTTCCAGCTCCTATGAACAGTAC. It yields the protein CASSSSSYEQY. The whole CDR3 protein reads CASSSSSYEQYF.

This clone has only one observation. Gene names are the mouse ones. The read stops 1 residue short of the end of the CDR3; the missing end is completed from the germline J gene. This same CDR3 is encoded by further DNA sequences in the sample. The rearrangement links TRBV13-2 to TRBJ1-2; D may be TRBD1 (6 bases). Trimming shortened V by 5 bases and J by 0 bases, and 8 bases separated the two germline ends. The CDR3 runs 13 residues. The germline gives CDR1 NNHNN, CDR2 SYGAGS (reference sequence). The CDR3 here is CASGTGANSDYTF. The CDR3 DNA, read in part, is TGTGCCAGCGGGACAGGAGCAAACTCCGACTACACC.

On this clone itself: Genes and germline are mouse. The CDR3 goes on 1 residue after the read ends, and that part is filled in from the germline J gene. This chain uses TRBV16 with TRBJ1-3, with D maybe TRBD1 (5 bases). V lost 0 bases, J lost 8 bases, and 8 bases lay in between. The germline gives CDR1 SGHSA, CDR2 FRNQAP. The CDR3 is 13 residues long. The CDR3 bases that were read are TGTGCAAGCAGCTTAGACAGGGTGGATACGCTCTAT. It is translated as CASSLDRVDTLY. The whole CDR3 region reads CASSLDRVDTLYF.

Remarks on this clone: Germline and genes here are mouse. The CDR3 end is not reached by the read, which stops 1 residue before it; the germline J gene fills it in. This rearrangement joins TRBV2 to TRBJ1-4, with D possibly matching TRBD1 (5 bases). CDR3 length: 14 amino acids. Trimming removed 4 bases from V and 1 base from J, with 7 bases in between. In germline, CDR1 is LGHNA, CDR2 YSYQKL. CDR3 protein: CASSRGNSNERLFF. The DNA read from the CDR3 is TGTGCCAGCAGCCGGGGCAATTCCAACGAAAGATTATTT.

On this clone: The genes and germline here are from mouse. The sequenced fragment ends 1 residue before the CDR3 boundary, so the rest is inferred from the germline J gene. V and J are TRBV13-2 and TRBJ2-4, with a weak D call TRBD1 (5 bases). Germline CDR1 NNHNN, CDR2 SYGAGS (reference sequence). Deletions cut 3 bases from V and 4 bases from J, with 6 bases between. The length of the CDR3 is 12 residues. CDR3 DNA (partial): TGTGCCAGCGGTGGGACAAAAAACACCTTGTAC. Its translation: CASGGTKNTLY. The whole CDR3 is CASGGTKNTLYF.

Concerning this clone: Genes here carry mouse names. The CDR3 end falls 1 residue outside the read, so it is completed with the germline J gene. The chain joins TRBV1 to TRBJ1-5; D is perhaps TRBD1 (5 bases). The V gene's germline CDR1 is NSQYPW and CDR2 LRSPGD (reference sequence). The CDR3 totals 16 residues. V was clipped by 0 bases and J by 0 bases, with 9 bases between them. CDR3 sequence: CTCSADRTFNNQAPLF. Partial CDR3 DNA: TGCACCTGCAGTGCAGATAGGACATTTAACAACCAGGCTCCGCTT.

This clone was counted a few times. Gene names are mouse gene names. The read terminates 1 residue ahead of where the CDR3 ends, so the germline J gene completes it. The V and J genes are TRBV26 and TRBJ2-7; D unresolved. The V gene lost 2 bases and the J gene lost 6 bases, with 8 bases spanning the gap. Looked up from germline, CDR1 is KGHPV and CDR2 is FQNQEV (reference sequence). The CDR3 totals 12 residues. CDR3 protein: CASSLKGFEQYF. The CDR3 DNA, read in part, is TGTGCCAGCAGTCTGAAGGGTTTTGAACAGTAC.

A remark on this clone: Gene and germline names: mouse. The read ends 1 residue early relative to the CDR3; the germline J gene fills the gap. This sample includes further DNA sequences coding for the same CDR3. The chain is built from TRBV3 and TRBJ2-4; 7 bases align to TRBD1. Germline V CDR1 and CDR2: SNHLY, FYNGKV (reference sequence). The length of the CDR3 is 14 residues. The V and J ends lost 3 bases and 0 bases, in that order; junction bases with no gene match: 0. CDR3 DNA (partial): TGTGCCAGCAGCTTGGGACAGAGTCAAAACACCTTGTAC. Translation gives CASSLGQSQNTLY. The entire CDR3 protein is CASSLGQSQNTLYF.